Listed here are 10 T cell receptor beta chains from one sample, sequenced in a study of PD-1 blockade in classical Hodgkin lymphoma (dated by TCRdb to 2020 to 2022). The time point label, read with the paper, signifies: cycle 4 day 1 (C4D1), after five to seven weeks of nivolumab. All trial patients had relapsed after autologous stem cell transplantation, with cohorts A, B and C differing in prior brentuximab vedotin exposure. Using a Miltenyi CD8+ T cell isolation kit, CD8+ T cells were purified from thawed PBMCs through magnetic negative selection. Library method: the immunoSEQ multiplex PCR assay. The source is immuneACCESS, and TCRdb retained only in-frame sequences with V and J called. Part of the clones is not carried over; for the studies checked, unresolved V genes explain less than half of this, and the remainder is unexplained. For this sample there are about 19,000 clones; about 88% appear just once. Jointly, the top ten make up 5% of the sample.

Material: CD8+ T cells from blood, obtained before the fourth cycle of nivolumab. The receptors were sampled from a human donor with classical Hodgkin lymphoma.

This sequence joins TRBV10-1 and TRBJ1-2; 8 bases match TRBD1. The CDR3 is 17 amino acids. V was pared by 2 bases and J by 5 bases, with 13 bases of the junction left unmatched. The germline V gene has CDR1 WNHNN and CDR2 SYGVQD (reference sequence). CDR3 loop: CASSETRDRPSWYGYTF. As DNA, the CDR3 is TGCGCCAGCAGTGAGACCCGGGACAGGCCGAGTTGGTATGGCTACACCTTC.

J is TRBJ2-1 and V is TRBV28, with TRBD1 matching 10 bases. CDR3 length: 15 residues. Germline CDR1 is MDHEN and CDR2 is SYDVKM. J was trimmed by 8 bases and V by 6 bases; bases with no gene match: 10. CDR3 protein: CASSPRQGASHEQFF. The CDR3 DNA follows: TGTGCCAGCAGCCCACGACAGGGGGCTTCCCATGAGCAGTTCTTC.

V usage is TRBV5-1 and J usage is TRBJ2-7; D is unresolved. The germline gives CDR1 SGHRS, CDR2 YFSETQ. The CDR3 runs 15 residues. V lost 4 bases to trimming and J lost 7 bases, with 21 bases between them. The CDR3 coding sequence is TGCGCCAGCAGCCAGGCCGACCGGGTCCGCTTAGAGCAGTACTTC. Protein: CASSQADRVRLEQYF. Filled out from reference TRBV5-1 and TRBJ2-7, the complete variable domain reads KAGVTQTPRYLIKTRGQQVTLSCSPISGHRSVSWYQQTPGQGLQFLFEYFSETQRNKGNFPGRFSGRQFSNSRSEMNVSTLELGDSALYLCASSQADRVRLEQYFGPGTRLTVT.

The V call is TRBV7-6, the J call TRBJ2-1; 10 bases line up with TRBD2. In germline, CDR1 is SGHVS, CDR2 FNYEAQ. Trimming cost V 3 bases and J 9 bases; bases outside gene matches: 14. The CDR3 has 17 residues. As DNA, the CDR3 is TGTGCCAGCAGCTTCTTCCGGCCGCTAGCGGGAGTGGGTGAGCAGTTCTTC. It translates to CASSFFRPLAGVGEQFF.

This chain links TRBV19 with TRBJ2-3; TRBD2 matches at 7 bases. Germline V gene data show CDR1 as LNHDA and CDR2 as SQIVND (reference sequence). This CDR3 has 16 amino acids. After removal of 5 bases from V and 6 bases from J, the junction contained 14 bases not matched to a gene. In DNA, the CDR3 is TGTGCCAGTAGTCCGAGCGGGGTTTCCGCCGGGGATACGCAGTATTTT. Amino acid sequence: CASSPSGVSAGDTQYF.

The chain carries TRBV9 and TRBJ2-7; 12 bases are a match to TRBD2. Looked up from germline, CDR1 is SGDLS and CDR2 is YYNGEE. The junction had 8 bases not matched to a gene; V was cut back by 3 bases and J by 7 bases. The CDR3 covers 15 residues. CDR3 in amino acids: CASSASGLAGSEQYF. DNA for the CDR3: TGTGCCAGCAGCGCCTCCGGACTAGCGGGAAGTGAGCAGTACTTC.

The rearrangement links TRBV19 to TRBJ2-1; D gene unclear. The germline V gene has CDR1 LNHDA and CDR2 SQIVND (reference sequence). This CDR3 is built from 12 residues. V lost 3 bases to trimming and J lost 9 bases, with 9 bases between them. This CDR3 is CASSMGWPEQFF. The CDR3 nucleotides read TGTGCCAGTAGTATGGGTTGGCCTGAGCAGTTCTTC.

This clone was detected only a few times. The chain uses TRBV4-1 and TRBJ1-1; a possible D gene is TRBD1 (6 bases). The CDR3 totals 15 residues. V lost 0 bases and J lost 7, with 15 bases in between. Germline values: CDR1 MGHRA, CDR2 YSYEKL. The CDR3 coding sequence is TGCGCCAGCAGCCAAGATCCGGGGGCGTGGGGTGAAGCTTTCTTT. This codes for CASSQDPGAWGEAFF.

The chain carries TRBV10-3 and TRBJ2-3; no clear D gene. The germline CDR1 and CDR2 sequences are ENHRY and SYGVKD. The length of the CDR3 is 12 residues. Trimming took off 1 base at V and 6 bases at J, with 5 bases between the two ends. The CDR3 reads CAISELADTQYF. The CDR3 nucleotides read TGTGCCATCAGTGAGTTAGCCGATACGCAGTATTTT.

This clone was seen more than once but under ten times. CDR3 loop: CSVEKGLSEAFF. In DNA form, the CDR3 reads TGCAGCGTTGAAAAGGGATTAAGTGAAGCTTTCTTT. The chain recombines TRBV29-1 with TRBJ1-1; D is uncertain. Looked up from germline, CDR1 is SQVTM and CDR2 is ANQGSEA. Trimming removed 2 bases at V and 7 bases at J, with 11 bases between. There are 12 residues in the CDR3.